Below, 3 T cell receptor beta chains from the same sample are listed, as sequenced in a study of blood T cell repertoires in COVID-19. Using immunoSEQ multiplex PCR, the repertoire was profiled, and TCRdb retains in-frame clones only, with some absent. The sample lists about 210,000 clones, approximately 85% occurring once. The sequencing sample was made of peripheral blood. Receptors originate from a man aged 50 or older with COVID-19, enrolled during active disease.

This chain uses TRBV27 with TRBJ2-7, with a possible D match to TRBD1 (6 bases). Trimming removed 6 bases from V and 5 bases from J, with 14 bases in between. The length of the CDR3 is 13 residues. Germline CDR1 MNHEY, CDR2 SMNVEV (reference sequence). CDR3 sequence: CASRPSGTNEQYF. The CDR3 coding sequence is TGTGCCAGCAGACCCTCCGGGACAAACGAGCAGTACTTC.

This clone was observed once. This chain uses TRBV6-5 with TRBJ2-7, with 7 bases matching TRBD1. CDR1 MNHEY and CDR2 SVGAGI come from the germline V gene. J gave up 3 bases and V 5 bases, and 7 bases lay outside the gene matches. The CDR3 extends over 14 amino acids. This chain's CDR3 is CASSPGTAIYEQYF. CDR3 nucleotides: TGTGCCAGCAGTCCTGGGACAGCCATCTACGAGCAGTACTTC.

The DNA of the CDR3 is TGCACCTCAGGGGATGGGAACACTGAAGCTTTCTTT. It codes for CTSGDGNTEAFF. The chain couples TRBV29-1 to TRBJ1-1, with D tentatively TRBD1 (6 bases). The CDR3 covers 12 residues. From germline, CDR1 is SQVTM and CDR2 ANQGSEA.